This T cell receptor (beta chain) emerged from a study of a mutant IDH1 vaccine in newly diagnosed glioma. Looking at the study overall: Either 4-6 weeks after radiotherapy alone or alongside temozolomide, vaccination was begun.

Of note for this clone: Its antigen is still unknown.

Sample time point: week 47, end of study. Doses of 300 ug of mutant IDH1 20-mer peptide were given with topical imiquimod. Clones were read by immunoSEQ multiplex PCR, and TCRdb kept only the in-frame ones, dropping some. The table lists approximately 84,000 clones, roughly four fifths of them singletons. Sequenced material: PBMCs, taken from a glioma patient whose treatment included an IDH1 peptide vaccine. The sequence was collected from a middle-aged man with glioma.

The CDR3, as DNA: TGTGCCAGCACGACCACGAACACCGGGGAGCTGTTTTTT. It translates to CASTTTNTGELFF. V and J are TRBV28 and TRBJ2-2, with D uncertain. V was cut by 7 bases and J by 0 bases, with 6 bases left in between. The CDR3 totals 13 residues. Per germline, CDR1 MDHEN and CDR2 SYDVKM.